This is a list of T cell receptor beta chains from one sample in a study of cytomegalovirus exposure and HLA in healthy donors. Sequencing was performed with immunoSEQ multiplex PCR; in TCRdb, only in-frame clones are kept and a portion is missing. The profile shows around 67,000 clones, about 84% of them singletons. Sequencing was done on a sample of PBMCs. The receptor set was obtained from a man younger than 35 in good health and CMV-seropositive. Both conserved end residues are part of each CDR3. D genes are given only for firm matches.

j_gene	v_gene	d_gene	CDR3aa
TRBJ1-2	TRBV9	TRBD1	CASSTGTGEGSGYTF
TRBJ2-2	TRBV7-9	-	CASSLVLTGELFF
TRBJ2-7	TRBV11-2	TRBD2	CASSLRASGSYEQYF
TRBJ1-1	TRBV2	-	CASTLNTEAFF
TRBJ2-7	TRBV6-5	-	CASSPGVGLSYEQYF
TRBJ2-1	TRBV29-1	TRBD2	CSAGGAERDYNEQFF
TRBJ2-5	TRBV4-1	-	CASSQDQDLTQYF
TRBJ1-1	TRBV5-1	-	CASSPGQHTEAFF
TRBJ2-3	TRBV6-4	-	CASSERTTPDTQYF
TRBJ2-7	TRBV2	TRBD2	CAFSGGYEQYF
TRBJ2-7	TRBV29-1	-	CSVEVSIEQYF
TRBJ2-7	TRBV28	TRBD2	CASLSGGALNEQYF
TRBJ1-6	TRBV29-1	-	CSVREQGSDNSPLHF